The 15 T cell receptor beta chains presented below share a single source sample, sequenced in a study of cytomegalovirus exposure and HLA in healthy donors. Both 60 Vbeta primers and 13 Jbeta primers went into the PCR. This table comes from immunoSEQ multiplex PCR, and its TCRdb copy is limited to in-frame clones, with some not included. The table lists about 110,000 clones, around 75% of them singletons. Sequencing was done on a sample of PBMCs. Receptors originate from a woman aged 25 to 39 in good health and CMV-seronegative.

The J gene is TRBJ2-3, the V gene TRBV5-1, with TRBD1 matching over 7 bases. The V segment lost 4 bases and the J segment 6 bases; nucleotides outside the gene matches: 2. The CDR3 runs 12 residues. From germline, CDR1 is SGHRS and CDR2 YFSETQ. The CDR3 DNA sequence: TGCGCCAGCAGCCCGACAGGGGATACGCAGTATTTT. Amino acids: CASSPTGDTQYF.

This chain links TRBV18 with TRBJ1-1, with D tentatively TRBD1 (5 bases). CDR1 KGHSH and CDR2 LQKENI come from the germline V gene. Trimming stripped 4 bases from V and 0 bases from J, with 12 bases between. This CDR3 spans 15 amino acids. The CDR3 DNA is TGTGCCAGCTCACGGCAGGGCGAACTGAACACTGAAGCTTTCTTT. Protein product: CASSRQGELNTEAFF. Variable domain in full (rest from reference TRBV18 and TRBJ1-1): NAGVMQNPRHLVRRRGQEARLRCSPMKGHSHVYWYRQLPEEGLKFMVYLQKENIIDESGMPKERFSAEFPKEGPSILRIQQVVRGDSAAYFCASSRQGELNTEAFFGQGTRLTVV.

The gene calls are TRBV4-1 and TRBJ2-7; 7 bases map to TRBD1. CDR1 is MGHRA, CDR2 YSYEKL, per germline. This CDR3 is built from 13 residues. The V gene end was trimmed by 4 bases and the J gene end by 3 bases; junction bases not matched to a gene: 3. In DNA, the CDR3 is TGCGCCAGCAGCCCAGGGGGTTACTACGAGCAGTACTTC. Translation gives CASSPGGYYEQYF.

The chain has TRBV7-9 and TRBJ1-3, with D hard to call. The ends were cut back, 7 bases at V and 0 bases at J, with 13 bases in the middle. This CDR3 comprises 15 residues. The germline gives CDR1 SEHNR, CDR2 FQNEAQ (reference sequence). CDR3 in amino acids: CASTYTADSGNTIYF. In DNA form, the CDR3 reads TGTGCCAGCACCTACACAGCCGACTCTGGAAACACCATATATTTT.

This chain connects TRBV9 to TRBJ2-3, with D perhaps matching TRBD1 (5 bases). V was clipped by 3 bases and J by 5 bases, with 10 bases between them. CDR1 SGDLS and CDR2 YYNGEE come from the germline V gene. This CDR3 comprises 13 residues. The CDR3 DNA is TGTGCCAGCAGCGCCAGGGTGGGAGATACGCAGTATTTT. It specifies CASSARVGDTQYF. The whole variable domain, filled in from reference TRBV9 and TRBJ2-3, reads DSGVTQTPKHLITATGQRVTLRCSPRSGDLSVYWYQQSLDQGLQFLIQYYNGEERAKGNILERFSAQQFPDLHSELNLSSLELGDSALYFCASSARVGDTQYFGPGTRLTVL.

The V call is TRBV5-4, the J call TRBJ1-4; 7 positions agree with TRBD1. This CDR3 spans 16 amino acids. V lost 0 bases, J lost 2 bases, and 4 bases stayed unmatched. CDR1 and CDR2 from the germline V gene are SGHNT and YYREEE (reference sequence). The CDR3 is CASSLATGSTNEKLFF. The CDR3 region has the DNA TGTGCCAGCAGCTTGGCGACAGGGTCGACTAATGAAAAACTGTTTTTT.

The chain carries TRBV7-2 and TRBJ1-5, with 7 bases identical to TRBD1. The CDR3 spans 14 residues. Germline V CDR1 and CDR2: SGHTA, FQGNSA. Trimming took 4 bases from V and 5 from J; bases not matched to a gene: 5. The CDR3 reads CASSWKGADQPQHF. Here the CDR3 DNA reads TGTGCCAGCAGCTGGAAGGGGGCAGATCAGCCCCAGCATTTT.

The chain couples TRBV2 to TRBJ1-1; D not certain. The germline V gene encodes CDR1 SNHLY and CDR2 FYNNEI. Between the trimmed V and J ends, which lost 0 bases and 6 bases, there was a span of 5 bases. The CDR3 sequence is 12 residues long. The CDR3 protein is CASSEASSEAFF. CDR3 sequence (DNA): TGTGCCAGCAGTGAAGCGAGTTCTGAAGCTTTCTTT.

The CDR3 sequence is CASSWGTGDYNEQFF. CDR3 in DNA: TGTGCCAGCTCATGGGGGACAGGGGACTACAATGAGCAGTTCTTC. The rearrangement links TRBV18 to TRBJ2-1; TRBD1 agrees at 10 bases. The germline gives CDR1 KGHSH, CDR2 LQKENI. The CDR3 runs 15 residues. V gave up 5 bases and J gave up 3 bases; unmatched junction bases: 4.

Only one count was recorded for this clone. The chain recombines TRBV7-9 with TRBJ2-2, with a weak D call TRBD1 (6 bases). The CDR3 extends over 15 amino acids. Trimming removed 5 bases at V and 5 bases at J, with 15 bases between. Per germline, CDR1 SEHNR and CDR2 FQNEAQ (reference sequence). The CDR3 DNA follows: TGTGCCAGCAGCCTCATTCAGGGGAAAACCGGGGAGCTGTTTTTT. Translating gives CASSLIQGKTGELFF.

J is TRBJ2-4 and V is TRBV28; 14 positions match TRBD2. With 8 bases clipped from V and 7 bases from J, the junction kept 10 bases outside the gene matches. There are 16 residues in the CDR3. CDR1 and CDR2 (germline): MDHEN, SYDVKM. The CDR3 sequence: CASALSGTSGGNIQYF. The CDR3 region has the DNA TGTGCCAGCGCCCTCTCCGGGACTAGCGGGGGCAACATTCAGTACTTC.

The gene calls are TRBV7-9 and TRBJ1-1, with TRBD1 matching over 9 bases. The V gene end was trimmed by 5 bases and the J gene end by 6 bases; junction bases not matched to a gene: 7. The CDR3 is 14 amino acids. Germline CDR1 is SEHNR and CDR2 is FQNEAQ (reference sequence). The CDR3 is CASSPGQGFAEAFF. The DNA for the CDR3 is TGTGCCAGCAGCCCGGGACAGGGATTTGCTGAAGCTTTCTTT. Using reference TRBV7-9 and TRBJ1-1 for the parts outside the CDR3, the full variable domain is DTGVSQNPRHKITKRGQNVTFRCDPISEHNRLYWYRQTLGQGPEFLTYFQNEAQLEKSRLLSDRFSAERPKGSFSTLEIQRTEQGDSAMYLCASSPGQGFAEAFFGQGTRLTVV.

This CDR3 reads CASSPGPGDANYGYTF. The CDR3 DNA reads as TGCGCCAGCAGCCCGGGCCCGGGAGACGCTAACTATGGCTACACCTTC. This chain uses TRBV4-1 with TRBJ1-2; D not resolved. The germline V gene has CDR1 MGHRA and CDR2 YSYEKL. V was shortened by 4 bases and J by 0 bases, with 15 bases between the two germline ends. This CDR3 is built from 16 residues.

This clone was picked up a small number of times. This rearrangement joins TRBV30 to TRBJ2-7; 15 nucleotides line up with TRBD2. Per the germline V gene, CDR1 is GTSNPN and CDR2 is SVGIG (reference sequence). CDR3 length: 16 amino acids. The junction had 8 bases not matched to a gene; V was cut back by 5 bases and J by 3 bases. CDR3 sequence (DNA): TGTGCCTGGGCCGGGACTAGCGGGAGGTTAGTCTACGAGCAGTACTTC. Protein product: CAWAGTSGRLVYEQYF.

The chain recombines TRBV2 with TRBJ2-7; weak D call: TRBD2 (6 bases). V lost 3 bases and J lost 6, with 12 bases in between. This CDR3 spans 13 amino acids. Per the germline V gene, CDR1 is SNHLY and CDR2 is FYNNEI. Written as DNA, the CDR3 is TGTGCCAGCAGTGATAGCCGGAGGGGCGAGCAGTACTTC. It specifies CASSDSRRGEQYF.